This is a list of T cell receptor beta chains from one sample in a study of shared clonotypes between healthy human individuals. Clones were read by immunoSEQ multiplex PCR, and TCRdb kept only the in-frame ones, dropping some. The sample carries a few million clones, about 94% recorded once. The sample consisted of naive CD4+ T cells sorted from blood. The receptors were sampled from a man younger than 30 in good health. Each CDR3 is given with its conserved first and last residue. The order of the fields is V gene, J gene, D gene, CDR3 DNA, CDR3 protein. A D gene is named only where the DNA matches it firmly.

V: TRBV2; J: TRBJ2-1; D: -; DNA: TGTGCCAGCAGTGATTTTCCCGCCCCCTACAATGAGCAGTTCTTC; CDR3: CASSDFPAPYNEQFF
V: TRBV29-1; J: TRBJ2-3; D: -; DNA: TGCAGCGGAGGGGCCGGCTATTTTGATACGCAGTATTTT; CDR3: CSGGAGYFDTQYF
V: TRBV6-5; J: TRBJ2-2; D: -; DNA: TGTGCCGCGCGAACGGGGCAGGGAGACACCGGGGAGCTGTTTTTT; CDR3: CAARTGQGDTGELFF
V: TRBV4-3; J: TRBJ2-7; D: -; DNA: TGCGCCAGCAGCCAAGATCTTGCAGTCGAGCAGTACTTC; CDR3: CASSQDLAVEQYF
V: TRBV2; J: TRBJ2-2; D: -; DNA: TGTGCCAGCCTAACGATGGGGGGAAACACCGGGGAGCTGTTTTTT; CDR3: CASLTMGGNTGELFF
V: TRBV19; J: TRBJ2-6; D: -; DNA: TGTGCCAGTAGTATAGATTCCGTCATTGGGGCCAACGTCCTGACTTTC; CDR3: CASSIDSVIGANVLTF
V: TRBV30; J: TRBJ2-5; D: -; DNA: TGTGCCTGGAGTGTCACAGCGCGAGCATTGGAGACCCAGTACTTC; CDR3: CAWSVTARALETQYF
V: TRBV10-2; J: TRBJ1-5; D: TRBD1; DNA: TGCGCCAGCAGTGACAGGGGGCTGGGAGCCCAGCATTTT; CDR3: CASSDRGLGAQHF
V: TRBV6-1; J: TRBJ2-2; D: -; DNA: TGTGCCAGCAGTGTACCCGTCGCCGGGGAGCTGTTTTTT; CDR3: CASSVPVAGELFF
V: TRBV28; J: TRBJ2-2; D: -; DNA: TGTGCCAGCAGCACCCCGTCCGGGACCGGGGAGCTGTTTTTT; CDR3: CASSTPSGTGELFF
V: TRBV5-1; J: TRBJ1-4; D: -; DNA: TGCGCCAGCAGCTTGGGACAGACTTCAACTAATGAAAAACTGTTTTTT; CDR3: CASSLGQTSTNEKLFF
V: TRBV23-1; J: TRBJ1-5; D: -; DNA: TGCGCCAGCAGTCTAGGAGAAAGACATCATAGCAATCAGCCCCAGCATTTT; CDR3: CASSLGERHHSNQPQHF
V: TRBV4-1; J: TRBJ2-7; D: TRBD2; DNA: TGCGCCAGCAGCCCGACGACTAGCCCTCCCTACGAGCAGTACTTC; CDR3: CASSPTTSPPYEQYF
V: TRBV28; J: TRBJ1-1; D: -; DNA: TGTGCCAGCAGACCATCCCCAGGCGGTGAAGCTTTCTTT; CDR3: CASRPSPGGEAFF
V: TRBV10-3; J: TRBJ2-1; D: TRBD2; DNA: TGTGCCATCAGGACTAGCGGGGATTACAATGAGCAGTTCTTC; CDR3: CAIRTSGDYNEQFF
V: TRBV11-3; J: TRBJ1-6; D: -; DNA: TGTGCCAGCAGCCTCCGGGGACAAGATAATTCACCCCTCCACTTT; CDR3: CASSLRGQDNSPLHF
V: TRBV6-1; J: TRBJ2-7; D: -; DNA: TGTGCCAGCAGTGTTGGGGGAGGAGTCGGCGAGCAGTACTTC; CDR3: CASSVGGGVGEQYF
V: TRBV7-9; J: TRBJ2-7; D: -; DNA: TGTGCCAGCAGCCCACGGAGGGACAGTGCCAACGAGCAGTACTTC; CDR3: CASSPRRDSANEQYF
V: TRBV30; J: TRBJ2-6; D: -; DNA: TGTGCCTGGAGTGTACCCCTGAGGGGGGCGCGTACGACTGGGGCCAACGTCCTGACTTTC; CDR3: CAWSVPLRGARTTGANVLTF
V: TRBV5-3; J: TRBJ1-1; D: -; DNA: TGTGCCAGAAGCGGGGGACAACAGAACACTGAAGCTTTCTTT; CDR3: CARSGGQQNTEAFF
V: TRBV30; J: TRBJ2-5; D: TRBD2; DNA: TGTGCCTGGGGGACTAGCGGGAGTTCGAGAGAGACCCAGTACTTC; CDR3: CAWGTSGSSRETQYF
V: TRBV28; J: TRBJ1-3; D: -; DNA: TGTGCCAGCAGTTTATTGGCATTGTCTGGAAACACCATATATTTT; CDR3: CASSLLALSGNTIYF
V: TRBV7-9; J: TRBJ2-2; D: -; DNA: TGTGCCAGCAGCTTCTATGGTGGGTTCGGGGAGCTGTTTTTT; CDR3: CASSFYGGFGELFF
V: TRBV27; J: TRBJ2-5; D: -; DNA: TGTGCCAGCAGTTCCCGAGGAGAGACCCAGTACTTC; CDR3: CASSSRGETQYF
V: TRBV7-2; J: TRBJ1-5; D: -; DNA: TGTGCCAGCAGCTCAAATGGGGAGTCATATCAGCCCCAGCATTTT; CDR3: CASSSNGESYQPQHF
V: TRBV7-9; J: TRBJ1-6; D: -; DNA: TGTGCCAGCAGCTTAGGGTTGAATTCACCCCTCCACTTT; CDR3: CASSLGLNSPLHF
V: TRBV30; J: TRBJ1-6; D: -; DNA: TGTGCCGGGCAACAGGGTTATAATTCACCCCTCCACTTT; CDR3: CAGQQGYNSPLHF
V: TRBV5-6; J: TRBJ2-1; D: -; DNA: TGTGCCAGCAGCTTGGTGGCTGGCACACGGGAGCAGTTCTTC; CDR3: CASSLVAGTREQFF
V: TRBV6-6; J: TRBJ1-2; D: -; DNA: TGTGCCAGCAGTTCTTCCTGGGACGAAAAAAGGACCTTC; CDR3: CASSSSWDEKRTF
V: TRBV29-1; J: TRBJ2-1; D: TRBD2; DNA: TGCAGCGTTAATCCGGGACTAGCGTACAATGAGCAGTTCTTC; CDR3: CSVNPGLAYNEQFF
V: TRBV12-5; J: TRBJ1-1; D: TRBD1; DNA: TGTGCTAGTGGTAAGGGACAGGGACGGACTGAAGCTTTCTTT; CDR3: CASGKGQGRTEAFF
V: TRBV7-9; J: TRBJ2-7; D: -; DNA: TGTGCCAGCAGCCACCATAGGCAGTTCGTAGACGAGCAGTACTTC; CDR3: CASSHHRQFVDEQYF